This TCR beta chain was recovered during a study of Graves' ophthalmopathy and Graves' hyperthyroidism. General study findings and limits: Blood also carried most expanded thyroid clonotypes exceeding 0.001 frequency.

Looked up from germline, CDR1 is MNHNY and CDR2 is SVGAGI (reference sequence). V trimming: 2 bases; J trimming: 4 bases; junction bases outside the gene matches: 3. CDR3 length: 14 residues. Researchers took RNA transcripts and amplified TCR beta CDR3 regions from them. RT-PCR was first run with HTBI primers, then multiplex PCR in a second round. TCRdb re-derived calls from the multiplex PCR reads in MiXCR, one entry per CDR3 protein. Of around 1,000,000 distinct CDR3 sequences in the sample, 35% to 45% were seen once. Newly diagnosed, the hyperthyroidism patients had under 2 months' duration and were aged 18 to 65. Exclusion applied to patients with other autoimmune diseases, uncontrolled infections, pregnancy or lactation. The table lists this clonotype with many counts. The antigen is not known.

The V gene is TRBV6-6, the J gene TRBJ2-5; 8 bases are a match to TRBD2. Sequences were obtained from peripheral blood or thyroid tissue (not recorded which). This sequence was found in an adult man with Graves' hyperthyroidism. CDR3 sequence (DNA): TGTGCCAGCAGTTACCGGGGGGGCCGAGAGACCCAGTACTTC. Translated, it gives CASSYRGGRETQYF.